The T cell receptor beta chain described here comes from a study of patients and donors after allogeneic stem cell transplantation. This CDR3 comprises 16 residues. Germline V lookup: CDR1 SGHRS, CDR2 YFSETQ. Between the trimmed V and J ends, which lost 2 bases and 9 bases, there was a span of 18 bases. In TCRdb, the RT-PCR reads were re-called with MiXCR into one record per CDR3 protein. This table has about 160,000 distinct CDR3 sequences, approximately 22% appearing once. This clonotype was seen only a few times. The V gene is TRBV5-1, the J gene TRBJ1-6; D is undetermined. Specimen: blood, either unsorted or a sorted T cell fraction (not recorded which). The receptor comes from a human donor who was either an allogeneic HSCT recipient or a stem cell or donor lymphocyte infusion donor (not recorded which). It is not recorded whose cells these are; they may come from a transplant donor. DNA for the CDR3: TGCGCCAGCAGCTTCGCCGGCGGGAGATACGGTTCACCCCTCCACTTT. It yields the protein CASSFAGGRYGSPLHF.